A single sample gave rise to the 4 T cell receptor beta chains below, sequenced in a study of OX40 agonist ivuxolimab in advanced cancers. Data came from immunoSEQ multiplex PCR; TCRdb stores just in-frame clones and leaves some out. This table has tens of thousands of clones, more than 90% appearing once. Sample: CD4+ or CD8+ T cells sorted from blood, taken in a trial of the OX40 agonist ivuxolimab. These receptors were obtained from an adult with an advanced solid tumor such as melanoma, head and neck, liver or kidney cancer.

The rearrangement links TRBV5-6 to TRBJ1-1; a possible D gene is TRBD1 (6 bases). V lost 0 bases, J lost 8 bases, and 14 bases lay in between. Germline V gene sequence: CDR1 SGHDT, CDR2 YYEEEE. The CDR3 covers 14 residues. As DNA, the CDR3 is TGTGCCAGCAGCTTGGGGACAGCCCTTAAGGAAGCTTTCTTT. This translates into CASSLGTALKEAFF.

The chain carries TRBV10-2 and TRBJ1-1; D is uncertain. From germline, CDR1 is WSHSY and CDR2 SAAADI. CDR3 length: 14 amino acids. Deletions cut 8 bases from V and 1 base from J, with 14 bases between. The CDR3 loop reads CASRPRSSNTEAFF. DNA for the CDR3: TGCGCCAGCCGTCCAAGGAGCTCGAACACTGAAGCTTTCTTT.

By share, this clone counts as medium-sized. This rearrangement joins TRBV5-1 to TRBJ2-7; the D gene is possibly TRBD1 (6 bases). V was clipped by 0 bases and J by 4 bases, with 8 bases between them. The CDR3 extends over 13 amino acids. CDR1 and CDR2 (germline): SGHRS, YFSETQ. The CDR3 DNA reads as TGCGCCAGCAGCTTGGAACAGGGTTACGAGCAGTACTTC. Residues: CASSLEQGYEQYF.

This chain links TRBV5-6 with TRBJ2-2; D is uncertain. Trimming shortened V by 0 bases and J by 2 bases, and 5 bases separated the two germline ends. Germline loops: CDR1 SGHDT, CDR2 YYEEEE. The CDR3 runs 14 residues. The CDR3 sequence is CASSLVSNTGELFF. The CDR3 nucleotides are TGTGCCAGCAGCTTGGTTAGTAACACCGGGGAGCTGTTTTTT.